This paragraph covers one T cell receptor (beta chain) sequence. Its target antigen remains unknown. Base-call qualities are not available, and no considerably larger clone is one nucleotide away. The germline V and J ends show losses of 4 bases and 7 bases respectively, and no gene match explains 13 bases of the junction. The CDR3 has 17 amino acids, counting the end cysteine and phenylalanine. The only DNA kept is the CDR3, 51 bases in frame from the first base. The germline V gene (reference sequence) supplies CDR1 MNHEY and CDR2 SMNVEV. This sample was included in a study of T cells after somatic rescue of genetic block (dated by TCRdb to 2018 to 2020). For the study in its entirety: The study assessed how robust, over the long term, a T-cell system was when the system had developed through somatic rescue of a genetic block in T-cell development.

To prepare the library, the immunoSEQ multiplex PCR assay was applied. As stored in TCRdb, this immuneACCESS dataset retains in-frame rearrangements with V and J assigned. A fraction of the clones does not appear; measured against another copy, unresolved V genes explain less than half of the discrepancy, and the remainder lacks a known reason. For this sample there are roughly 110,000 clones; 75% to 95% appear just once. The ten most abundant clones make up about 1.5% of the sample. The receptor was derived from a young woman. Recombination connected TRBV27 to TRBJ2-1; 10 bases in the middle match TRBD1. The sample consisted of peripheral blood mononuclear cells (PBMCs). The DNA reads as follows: TGTGCCAGCAGTTCTAGGCGGACAGGGGGTCCCTCAAATGAGCAGTTCTTC. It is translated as CASSSRRTGGPSNEQFF.